The T cell receptor beta chain under discussion was sequenced for a study of control samples from healthy donors and cancer patients. The trim removed 0 bases at V and 5 bases at J, leaving 6 bases unmatched. The CDR3 contains 16 residues. Germline V gene sequence: CDR1 SGHNT, CDR2 YENEEA. Data came from immunoSEQ multiplex PCR; TCRdb stores just in-frame clones and leaves some out. Of roughly 130,000 clones listed, approximately 90% were seen once; the top ten hold roughly 8.7%. V and J are TRBV11-3 and TRBJ2-1; 8 bases are a match to TRBD1. Material for sequencing was blood. The sequence was obtained from a man in his late teens or twenties in good health. CDR3 sequence: CASSLEGRGPDNEQFF. The DNA for the CDR3 is TGTGCCAGCAGCTTAGAGGGCAGGGGGCCTGACAATGAGCAGTTCTTC.